This T cell receptor beta chain is from a study of blood T cell repertoires in COVID-19 (dated by TCRdb to 2020 to 2021). Looking at the study overall: Collaborator samples came from the United States, Italy and Spain and covered acute and convalescent phases of COVID-19. The repertoires were released in a freely available public database meant as a resource for research on the immune response to SARS-CoV-2. Nearly every sample came with metadata listing a de-identified subject ID, COVID-19 status, age in years and sex. The samples were drawn from the first 160 participants of the ongoing ImmuneRACE study and from over a thousand subjects provided by 6 global collaborators. Where HLA class I and class II types were available, the types were taken from metadata supplied by the sample provider, not from assay-based typing. Subjects who had been exposed to COVID-19, were actively infected with it, or had recovered from it provided the deeply sampled blood TCRbeta repertoires that made up the dataset. The material from the prospective study consisted of cDNA or gDNA derived from T cells, B-cell-depleted T cells, or PBMCs. Beyond this particular receptor, the publication reports: Clinical and demographic metadata were provided uncurated, with the amount varying by source and participant.

TCRbeta CDR3 regions were amplified from genomic DNA by means of the immunoSEQ Assay, a bias-controlled multiplex PCR. Concerning the study's data processing: The number of nucleated cells in each sample was estimated from the amplification of reference gene primers within the assay. To quantify the absolute abundance of each unique TCRbeta CDR3 rearrangement, sequence reads were collapsed and filtered. Productive Simpson clonality was computed per sample as the square root of Simpson's diversity index over productive rearrangements. TCRdb's version of the immuneACCESS table is confined to in-frame rearrangements and falls short of the full clone set. An unresolved V gene accounts for under half of the shortfall where checked; the remainder is of unknown origin. Clone size and the V and J calls come from that table; the DNA yielded D and trimming. Present in this sample are 220,000 or so clones, roughly 84% of which were seen just once. The top ten clonotypes cover roughly 2.8% of the sample.

Including the terminal cysteine and phenylalanine, the CDR3 comprises 15 residues. Of all the DNA, just the CDR3 is kept, 45 bases in frame from base 1. The V end loses 2 bases and the J end loses 0 bases, and a stretch of 9 bases separates them. The germline V gene provides CDR1 SGHDT and CDR2 YYEEEE. Samples from volunteer blood donors who had recovered from COVID-19 were contributed by a second Seattle source. The collaborating institutions used their own protocols to collect whole blood in K2EDTA tubes. For TCRbeta analysis, collaborators shipped samples in one of three forms: frozen whole blood, isolated PBMCs, or DNA extracted from either of those sample types. On this clone: It lacks a known antigen. No base quality values were provided; no much bigger clone lies one nucleotide off.

The sequence links TRBV5-6 to TRBJ1-3; the D gene remains uncertain. This clonotype was sampled from a man aged 50 to 59 who had recovered from COVID-19. Specimen: peripheral blood. In nucleotide form, the sequence is TGTGCCAGCAGCTTTCGAGGTTCCTCTGGAAACACCATATATTTT. This gives the protein CASSFRGSSGNTIYF.